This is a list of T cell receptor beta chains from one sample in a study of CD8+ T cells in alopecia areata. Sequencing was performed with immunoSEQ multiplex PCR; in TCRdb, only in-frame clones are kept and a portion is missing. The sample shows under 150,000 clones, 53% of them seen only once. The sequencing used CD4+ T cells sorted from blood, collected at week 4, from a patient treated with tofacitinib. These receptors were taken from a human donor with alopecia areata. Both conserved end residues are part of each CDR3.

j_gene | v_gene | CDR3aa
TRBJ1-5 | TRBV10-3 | CAISDPGGLGQPQHF
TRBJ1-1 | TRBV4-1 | CASSQPTTSNTEAFF
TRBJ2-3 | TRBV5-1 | CASSNPTKDTQYF
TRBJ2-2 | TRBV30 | CAWWGPRVRSRGVANTGELFF
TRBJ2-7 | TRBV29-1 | CSARQGDEQYF
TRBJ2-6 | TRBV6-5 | CASSTLPSGANVLTF
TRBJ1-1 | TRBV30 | CAWSVGRQGGTEAFF
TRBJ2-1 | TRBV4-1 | CASRVAGGYVNEQFF
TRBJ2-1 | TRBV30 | CAWSARGGYNEQFF
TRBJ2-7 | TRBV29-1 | CSVVSALLPYEQYF
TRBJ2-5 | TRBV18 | CASSGRSQETQYF
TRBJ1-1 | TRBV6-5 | CASKKDRAMRAFF
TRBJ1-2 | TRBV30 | CAWRRTDGYTF
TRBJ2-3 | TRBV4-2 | CASSEGLAGADTQYF
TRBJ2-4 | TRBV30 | CAWSGTSDIQYF
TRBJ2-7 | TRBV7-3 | CASSLGQFGYEQYF
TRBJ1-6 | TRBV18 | CASSRRDRDNSPLHF
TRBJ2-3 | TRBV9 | CASSDSGGSTDTQYF
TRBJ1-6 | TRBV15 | CATSRYREPNSPLHF
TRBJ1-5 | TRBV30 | CAWSPGGSNQPQHF
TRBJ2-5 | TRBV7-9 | CASSTGLAGEETQYF
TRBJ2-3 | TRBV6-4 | CASSDLGTGDTQYF
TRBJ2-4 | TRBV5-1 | CASSLAGQKESIQYF
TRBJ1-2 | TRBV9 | CASSVGAGPEYGYTF
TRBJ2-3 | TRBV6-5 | CASRTDSTDTQYF
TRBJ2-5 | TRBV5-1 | CASSFSSGYQEAQYF
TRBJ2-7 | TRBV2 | CASSVGQGGEQYF
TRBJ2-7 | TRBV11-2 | CASSSGRGQSRWIVQYF
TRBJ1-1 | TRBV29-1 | CSVERQVWPEAFF
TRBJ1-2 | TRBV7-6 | CASSLGTRNGYTF
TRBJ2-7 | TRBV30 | CAWSGGSYEQYF
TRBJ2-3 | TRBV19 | CASSIDEVSGTDTQYF
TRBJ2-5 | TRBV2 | CASGEGPRGETQYF
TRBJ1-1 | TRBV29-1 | CSVPQGIGTEAFF
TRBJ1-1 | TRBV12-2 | CASRFAPITPNTEAFF
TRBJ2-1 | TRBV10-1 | CASSESQGMGYNEQFF
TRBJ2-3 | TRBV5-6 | CASSASWTSGGIDTQYF